This is a list of T cell receptor beta chains from one sample in a study of blood T cell repertoires in COVID-19. Some clones are missing from TCRdb's copy, which holds only in-frame ones; the method was immunoSEQ multiplex PCR. The sample has more than 300,000 clones; 85% to 95% are singletons. The sample comprised PBMCs or T cells enriched from blood (not recorded which). These receptors all come from a woman in her thirties who had been exposed to COVID-19. The CDR3 runs from the conserved cysteine through the conserved F or W. Each record gives: D gene, clone size, J gene, CDR3 length, V gene, CDR3 protein, CDR3 DNA. The D gene is left open where the match is weak. The size entry is marked missing in some rows and otherwise reads once, few, many or a size class.

- few TRBJ1-2 14 TRBV6-5 CASTWTDGDYGYTF TGTGCCAGCACCTGGACCGACGGGGACTATGGCTACACCTTC
TRBD1 - TRBJ1-5 13 TRBV19 CASSITDRGLKDF TGTGCCAGTAGTATTACCGACAGGGGGCTGAAGGATTTT
TRBD1 - TRBJ1-2 14 TRBV10-3 CAIGQGRELSGYTF TGTGCCATTGGACAGGGAAGGGAGTTAAGTGGCTACACCTTC
- - TRBJ2-7 11 TRBV5-6 CASSQKYEQYF TGTGCCAGCAGCCAGAAGTACGAGCAGTACTTC
- - TRBJ2-5 13 TRBV5-4 CASRDFGGETQYF TGTGCCAGCAGGGATTTCGGAGGGGAGACCCAGTACTTC
TRBD2 once TRBJ2-1 15 TRBV6-5 CASSISTSGDHEQFF TGTGCCAGCAGTATTTCGACTAGCGGGGACCATGAGCAGTTCTTC
- - TRBJ2-3 13 TRBV7-9 CAGTGGPLDTQYF TGTGCCGGCACCGGAGGGCCGCTCGATACGCAGTATTTT
- - TRBJ2-3 15 TRBV6-5 CASLEWERSTDTQYF TGTGCCAGTCTTGAGTGGGAGCGGAGCACAGATACGCAGTATTTT
- - TRBJ2-1 14 TRBV6-2/TRBV6-3 CASSYSPYHNEQFF TGTGCCAGCAGTTATTCCCCCTATCATAATGAGCAGTTCTTC
- - TRBJ2-7 16 TRBV27 CASSPLLTGTPYEQYF TGTGCCAGCAGCCCTCTTCTAACAGGGACACCCTACGAGCAGTACTTC
TRBD1 - TRBJ2-6 19 TRBV30 CAWSINRGRPSSGANVLTF TGTGCCTGGAGTATAAACAGGGGGCGACCAAGCTCTGGGGCCAACGTCCTGACTTTC
- once TRBJ2-3 12 TRBV27 CASSQLGDTQYF TGTGCCAGCAGTCAACTAGGAGATACGCAGTATTTT
- - TRBJ1-2 12 TRBV10-3 CAISDGIYGYTF TGTGCCATCAGTGACGGGATCTATGGCTACACCTTC
TRBD1 - TRBJ2-4 15 TRBV6-8 CARPYTAGGANIQYF TGTGCCAGGCCTTACACGGCAGGGGGCGCAAACATTCAGTACTTC
- - TRBJ1-2 19 TRBV3-1/TRBV3-2 CASSQRVMGQWRANYGYTF TGTGCCAGCAGCCAACGGGTCATGGGGCAGTGGAGAGCTAACTATGGCTACACCTTC
TRBD2 - TRBJ2-3 14 TRBV6-5 CASRETSGSHTQYF TGTGCCAGCAGGGAGACTAGCGGGTCTCATACGCAGTATTTT
TRBD2 - TRBJ2-1 16 TRBV27 CASSTRLAHSYNEQFF TGTGCCAGCAGTACCAGACTAGCGCACTCCTACAATGAGCAGTTCTTC
TRBD1 - TRBJ1-1 15 TRBV7-6 CASSERTGGGTEAFF TGTGCCAGCAGCGAAAGGACAGGGGGGGGCACTGAAGCTTTCTTT
- - TRBJ1-1 14 TRBV10-3 CAIRNRNLNTEAFF TGTGCCATCAGGAACAGAAATCTGAACACTGAAGCTTTCTTT
- - TRBJ2-5 13 TRBV13 CASSPTVQETQYF TGTGCCAGCAGCCCGACAGTCCAAGAGACCCAGTACTTC
TRBD2 few TRBJ2-5 20 TRBV4-2 CASSTLGLAGEYPSQETQYF TGTGCCAGCAGTACACTAGGGCTAGCGGGGGAATATCCGTCACAAGAGACCCAGTACTTC
TRBD2 - TRBJ2-1 17 TRBV5-1 CASSPPLAKRAYNEQFF TGCGCCAGCAGCCCGCCACTAGCGAAAAGAGCCTACAATGAGCAGTTCTTC
- - TRBJ2-7 17 TRBV12-2 CASPPRAGITRTYEQYF TGTGCAAGTCCCCCGCGGGCGGGAATTACTCGTACCTACGAGCAGTACTTC
- - TRBJ1-3 15 TRBV7-8 CASSLESGAGNTIYF TGTGCCAGCAGCTTAGAGTCGGGAGCTGGAAACACCATATATTTT
- - TRBJ1-2 14 TRBV5-6 CASSLQGLMRGYTF TGTGCCAGCAGCTTGCAGGGGCTCATGCGTGGCTACACCTTC
- - TRBJ1-2 16 TRBV21-1 CASSFRTGAGNYGYTF TGTGCCAGCAGCTTCCGGACAGGGGCGGGAAACTATGGCTACACCTTC
- - TRBJ1-5 13 TRBV27 CASSSQENQPQHF TGTGCCAGCAGTTCCCAGGAAAATCAGCCCCAGCATTTT
TRBD2 - TRBJ2-3 18 TRBV5-4 CASSRPGTSVGGTDTQYF TGTGCCAGCAGCCGCCCCGGGACTAGCGTGGGAGGCACAGATACGCAGTATTTT
TRBD1 - TRBJ2-7 15 TRBV5-1 CASRLSGTGLYEQYF TGCGCCAGCAGGCTCAGTGGGACAGGGCTCTACGAGCAGTACTTC
- - TRBJ1-5 15 TRBV18 CASSGSLDSNQPQHF TGTGCCAGCTCCGGGTCCTTAGATAGCAATCAGCCCCAGCATTTT
- - TRBJ1-2 13 TRBV6-5 CASRDSSNYGYTF TGTGCCAGCAGGGACAGTTCTAACTATGGCTACACCTTC
- - TRBJ2-1 11 TRBV29-1 CSVERYNEQFF TGCAGCGTTGAGAGGTACAATGAGCAGTTCTTC
- - TRBJ1-2 12 TRBV2 CASSDRSYGYTF TGTGCCAGCAGTGACAGGTCGTATGGCTACACCTTC
TRBD1 - TRBJ1-3 16 TRBV19 CASSISGQGPGNTIYF TGTGCCAGTAGTATTTCGGGACAGGGACCCGGAAACACCATATATTTT
- - TRBJ1-5 14 TRBV6-5 CASRSPYSNQPQHF TGTGCCAGCAGGTCTCCCTATAGCAATCAGCCCCAGCATTTT
- - TRBJ1-1 14 TRBV19 CASSAGTVNTEAFF TGTGCCAGTAGTGCGGGGACGGTGAACACTGAAGCTTTCTTT
- - TRBJ2-1 14 TRBV7-9 CASSPGDWGNEQFF TGTGCCAGCAGCCCGGGGGACTGGGGCAATGAGCAGTTCTTC